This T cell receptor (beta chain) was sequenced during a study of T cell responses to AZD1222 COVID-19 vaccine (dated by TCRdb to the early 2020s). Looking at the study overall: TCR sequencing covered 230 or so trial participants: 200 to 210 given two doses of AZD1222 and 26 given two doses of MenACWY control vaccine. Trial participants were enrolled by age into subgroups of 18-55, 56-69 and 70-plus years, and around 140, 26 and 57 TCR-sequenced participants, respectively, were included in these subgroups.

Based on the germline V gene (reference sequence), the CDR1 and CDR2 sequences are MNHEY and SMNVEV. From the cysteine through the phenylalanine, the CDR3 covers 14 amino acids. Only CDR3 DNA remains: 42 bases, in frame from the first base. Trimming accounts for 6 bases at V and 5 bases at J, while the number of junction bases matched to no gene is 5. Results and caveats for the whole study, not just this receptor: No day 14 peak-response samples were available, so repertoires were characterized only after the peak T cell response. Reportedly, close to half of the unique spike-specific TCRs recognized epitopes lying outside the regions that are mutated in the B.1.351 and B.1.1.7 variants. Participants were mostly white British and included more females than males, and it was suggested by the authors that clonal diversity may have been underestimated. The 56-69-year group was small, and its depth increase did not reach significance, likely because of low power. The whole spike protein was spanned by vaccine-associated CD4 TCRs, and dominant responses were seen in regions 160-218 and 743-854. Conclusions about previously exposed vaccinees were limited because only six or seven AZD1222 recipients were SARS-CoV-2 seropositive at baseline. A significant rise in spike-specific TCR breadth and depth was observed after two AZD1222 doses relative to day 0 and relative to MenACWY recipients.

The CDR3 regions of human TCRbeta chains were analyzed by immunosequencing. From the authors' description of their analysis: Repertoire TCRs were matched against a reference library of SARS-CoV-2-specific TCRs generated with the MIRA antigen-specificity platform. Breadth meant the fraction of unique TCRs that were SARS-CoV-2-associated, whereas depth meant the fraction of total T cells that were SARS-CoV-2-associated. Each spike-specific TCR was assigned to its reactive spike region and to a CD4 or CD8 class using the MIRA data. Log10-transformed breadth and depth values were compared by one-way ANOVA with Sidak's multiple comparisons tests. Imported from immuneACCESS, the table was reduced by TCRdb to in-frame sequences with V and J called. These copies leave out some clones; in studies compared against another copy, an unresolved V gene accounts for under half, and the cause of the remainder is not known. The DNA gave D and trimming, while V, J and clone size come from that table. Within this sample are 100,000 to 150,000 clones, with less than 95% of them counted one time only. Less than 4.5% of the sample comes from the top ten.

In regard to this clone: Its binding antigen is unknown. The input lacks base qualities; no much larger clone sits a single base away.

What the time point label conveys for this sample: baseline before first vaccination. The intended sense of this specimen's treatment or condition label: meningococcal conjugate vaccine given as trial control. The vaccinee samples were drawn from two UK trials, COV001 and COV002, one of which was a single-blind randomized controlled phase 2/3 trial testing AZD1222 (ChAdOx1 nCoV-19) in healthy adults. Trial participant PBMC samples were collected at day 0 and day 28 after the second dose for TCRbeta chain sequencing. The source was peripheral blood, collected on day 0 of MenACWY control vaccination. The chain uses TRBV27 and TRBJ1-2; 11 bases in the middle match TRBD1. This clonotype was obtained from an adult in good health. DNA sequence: TGTGCCAGCAGCCAAGGACAGGGGGCGTATGGCTACACCTTC. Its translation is CASSQGQGAYGYTF.